The T cell receptor (beta chain) under discussion was sequenced for a study of blood T cell repertoires in COVID-19. Study context: The United States, Italy and Spain were the sources of the acute and convalescent COVID-19 samples. The analysed material was cDNA or gDNA that came from T cells, B-cell-depleted T cells, or PBMCs.

CDR3 length equals 14 residues. The V gene lost 1 base and the J gene lost 4 bases, with 9 bases spanning the gap. The germline V gene has CDR1 SNHLY and CDR2 FYNNEI. As processed by the authors: Researchers report that nucleated cell counts were estimated from reference gene primer amplification. Assay: immunoSEQ multiplex PCR; the TCRdb copy retains only in-frame clones and omits some. The DNA gave D and trimming, while V, J and clone size come from that table. This sample has more than 250,000 clones, with around 83% found just once. The sample comprised peripheral blood. The chain is built from TRBV2 and TRBJ2-3, with D possibly matching TRBD2 (5 bases). The receptor comes from a woman aged 50 to 60 with acute or convalescent COVID-19. The CDR3 DNA is TGTGCCAGCAGTGAAGTCCAGGAGGCAGATACGCAGTATTTT. Protein: CASSEVQEADTQYF.